The clone carrying this TCR beta chain appeared a single time. This specimen belongs to a study of cytomegalovirus exposure and HLA in healthy donors. The CDR3 spans 15 residues. V lost 5 bases to trimming and J lost 3 bases; unmatched junction nucleotides: 6. Germline V gives CDR1 SGHAT, CDR2 FQDESV (reference sequence). 60 Vbeta and 13 Jbeta primers were used in PCR. Some clones are missing from TCRdb's copy, which holds only in-frame ones; the method was immunoSEQ multiplex PCR. The sample shows around 120,000 clones, 60% to 85% of them seen only once. Donors were nominally healthy when sampled, though unrecorded immune exposures were likely.

The J gene is TRBJ2-3, the V gene TRBV11-1; 9 nucleotides align to TRBD1. What was sequenced was PBMCs. The receptor was derived from a woman between 40 and 55 years old in good health and CMV-seropositive. The CDR3: CASSLHRGQTDTQYF. The CDR3 bases are TGTGCCAGCAGCCTTCACAGGGGGCAGACAGATACGCAGTATTTT.